The 17 T cell receptor beta chains given below trace back to one sample, sequenced in a study of OX40 agonist ivuxolimab in advanced cancers. The library was generated by the immunoSEQ multiplex PCR assay. In its TCRdb copy, this immuneACCESS table keeps in-frame sequences only and misses some clones. Where compared with another copy, unresolved V genes explain less than half of these, and the others have no known cause. The table for this sample lists under 40,000 clones; 80% to 90% of them were counted only once. Roughly 34% of the sample is taken by the ten largest. The sample in question was CD4+ or CD8+ T cells sorted from blood, obtained in a trial of the OX40 agonist ivuxolimab. The source of these receptors is an adult with an advanced solid tumor such as melanoma, head and neck, liver or kidney cancer.

The V call is TRBV11-2, the J call TRBJ2-3; D uncertain. CDR3 length: 15 amino acids. Deletions cut 1 base from V and 6 bases from J, with 14 bases between. Germline loops: CDR1 SGHAT, CDR2 FQNNGV. The CDR3 is CASSLAGTGWDTQYF. For the CDR3, the DNA is TGTGCCAGCAGCTTAGCTGGAACCGGGTGGGATACGCAGTATTTT. Filled out from reference TRBV11-2 and TRBJ2-3, the complete variable domain reads EAGVAQSPRYKIIEKRQSVAFWCNPISGHATLYWYQQILGQGPKLLIQFQNNGVVDDSQLPKDRFSAERLKGVDSTLKIQPAKLEDSAVYLCASSLAGTGWDTQYFGPGTRLTVL.

The CDR3 sequence is CASSDPLQRGHSKNIQYF. The CDR3 DNA sequence: TGTGCCAGCAGTGACCCCCTCCAGCGGGGTCACTCCAAAAACATTCAGTACTTC. The chain employs TRBV6-4 and TRBJ2-4; 7 nucleotides agree with TRBD2. CDR1 and CDR2 from the germline V gene are MRHNA and SNTAGT. The V gene end was trimmed by 2 bases and the J gene end by 2 bases; junction bases not matched to a gene: 12. The CDR3 has 18 residues.

The V gene is TRBV7-9, the J gene TRBJ2-1; D is unresolved. The germline V gene encodes CDR1 SEHNR and CDR2 FQNEAQ (reference sequence). With 3 bases removed from V and 8 bases from J, the gap between germline ends came to 8 bases. The CDR3 length is 12 residues. CDR3 loop: CASSLDGYEQFF. The CDR3 DNA reads TGTGCCAGCAGCTTGGATGGTTATGAGCAGTTCTTC.

This clone turned up a few times. CDR3 loop: CASSLVGGLDDEQYF. The CDR3 region has the DNA TGTGCCAGCAGTCTAGTGGGGGGCCTGGATGACGAGCAGTACTTC. V gene TRBV28 combines with J gene TRBJ2-7; the D call may be TRBD1 or TRBD2 (6 bases each). The CDR3 runs 15 residues. The V gene's germline CDR1 is MDHEN and CDR2 SYDVKM. With 5 bases removed from V and 5 bases from J, the gap between germline ends came to 19 bases. Full variable domain (rest looked up from reference TRBV28 and TRBJ2-7): DVKVTQSSRYLVKRTGEKVFLECVQDMDHENMFWYRQDPGLGLRLIYFSYDVKMKEKGDIPEGYSVSREKKERFSLILESASTNQTSMYLCASSLVGGLDDEQYFGPGTRLTVT.

This chain links TRBV6-5 with TRBJ2-5, with D possibly TRBD2 on 5 matching bases. Near its end, the DNA agrees better with TRBJ2-7, so the J call may be wrong. The CDR3 extends over 13 amino acids. Germline-derived CDR1 and CDR2 are MNHEY and SVGAGI. CDR3 sequence (DNA): TGTGCCAGCAGCCTCCCGGGGAACTACGAGCAGTACTTC. Amino acid sequence: CASSLPGNYEQYF.

This chain connects TRBV4-1 to TRBJ2-7; D is unclear. The V end was cut by 4 bases, the J end by 2 bases, with 9 bases between. From germline, CDR1 is MGHRA and CDR2 YSYEKL. This CDR3 has 13 residues. CDR3 amino acids: CASSPRTPYEQYF. The DNA for the CDR3 is TGCGCCAGCAGCCCAAGAACCCCCTACGAGCAGTACTTC.

The gene calls are TRBV14 and TRBJ1-3; a weak D match, TRBD1 (5 bases). The CDR3 consists of 16 residues. V lost 2 bases and J 6 bases, leaving 17 bases between the germline ends. Germline CDR1 reads SGHDN; CDR2 reads FVKESK. The chain's CDR3 is CASSQIRPGHQNTIYF. The CDR3 coding sequence is TGTGCCAGCAGCCAAATACGACCCGGACATCAAAACACCATATATTTT.

This clone occurred once. The gene calls are TRBV5-6 and TRBJ2-7; D might be TRBD2 (5 bases). The V end was cut by 0 bases, the J end by 6 bases, with 10 bases between. CDR1 is SGHDT and CDR2 is YYEEEE in the germline V gene. This CDR3 spans 13 amino acids. Here the CDR3 reads CASSLGGGLEQYF. The CDR3, as DNA: TGTGCCAGCAGCTTGGGTGGCGGACTCGAGCAGTACTTC.

The V and J genes are TRBV27 and TRBJ2-7; 11 nucleotides agree with TRBD1. Germline values: CDR1 MNHEY, CDR2 SMNVEV (reference sequence). The junction had 13 bases not matched to a gene; V was cut back by 7 bases and J by 5 bases. CDR3 length equals 16 residues. CDR3 protein: CASNTILGQGAHEQYF. The DNA of the CDR3 is TGTGCCAGCAACACCATCTTAGGACAGGGGGCCCACGAGCAGTACTTC.

This sequence joins TRBV27 and TRBJ1-5; D gene ambiguous. V lost 8 bases, J lost 0 bases, and 11 bases lay in between. The length of the CDR3 is 14 residues. Germline V CDR1 and CDR2: MNHEY, SMNVEV (reference sequence). The DNA of the CDR3 is TGTGCCAGCGGTAGAGGTTATAGCAATCAGCCCCAGCATTTT. Its translation: CASGRGYSNQPQHF.

This clone has only a few counts. V and J are TRBV7-6 and TRBJ2-1, with 7 bases fitting TRBD1. Germline loops: CDR1 SGHVS, CDR2 FNYEAQ. CDR3 length equals 15 residues. The V gene end was trimmed by 1 base and the J gene end by 7 bases; junction bases not matched to a gene: 7. The chain's CDR3 is CASSLVAGGMNEQFF. In nucleotides, the CDR3 is TGTGCCAGCAGCTTAGTGGCAGGGGGAATGAATGAGCAGTTCTTC.

This clone appeared once. The CDR3 spells CASSGTGSSTDTQYF. In nucleotides, the CDR3 is TGTGCCAGCAGTGGGACAGGCAGCAGCACAGATACGCAGTATTTT. This chain links TRBV28 with TRBJ2-3; TRBD1 aligns across 8 bases. This CDR3 comprises 15 residues. Germline V CDR1 and CDR2: MDHEN, SYDVKM. J gave up 0 bases and V 5 bases, and 4 bases lay outside the gene matches. Combining the CDR3 with reference TRBV28 and TRBJ2-3 gives the whole variable domain DVKVTQSSRYLVKRTGEKVFLECVQDMDHENMFWYRQDPGLGLRLIYFSYDVKMKEKGDIPEGYSVSREKKERFSLILESASTNQTSMYLCASSGTGSSTDTQYFGPGTRLTVL.

The gene calls are TRBV7-6 and TRBJ1-5; D gene uncertain. This CDR3 is built from 14 residues. Germline CDR1 reads SGHVS; CDR2 reads FNYEAQ. Trimming pared 3 bases from V and 6 bases from J, leaving 12 bases between. CDR3 protein: CASSFRLEGQPQHF. In nucleotides, the CDR3 is TGTGCCAGCAGCTTTCGGTTGGAAGGTCAGCCCCAGCATTTT.

This rearrangement joins TRBV6-5 to TRBJ1-1, with a weak D call TRBD1 (5 bases). This CDR3 region has 13 residues. Germline loops: CDR1 MNHEY, CDR2 SVGAGI. V lost 7 bases, J lost 0 bases, and 9 bases lay in between. The CDR3 DNA follows: TGTGCCAGCACAGGGCAGTTGAACACTGAAGCTTTCTTT. It codes for CASTGQLNTEAFF.

This chain links TRBV28 with TRBJ1-1; no reliable D call. This CDR3 has 13 residues. The germline gives CDR1 MDHEN, CDR2 SYDVKM. The ends were cut back, 3 bases at V and 0 bases at J, with 5 bases in the middle. CDR3 amino acids: CASSFGLNTEAFF. The CDR3 DNA reads as TGTGCCAGCAGTTTTGGTCTGAACACTGAAGCTTTCTTT.

This chain uses TRBV10-3 with TRBJ2-1, with D possibly TRBD2 on 6 matching bases. V gave up 3 bases and J gave up 3 bases, with 15 bases separating them. CDR1 is ENHRY and CDR2 is SYGVKD in the germline V gene. The CDR3 totals 16 residues. CDR3 amino acids: CAISDVVSGYYNEQFF. CDR3 coding DNA: TGTGCCATCAGTGATGTAGTTAGCGGTTACTACAATGAGCAGTTCTTC.

This chain links TRBV28 with TRBJ2-3, with TRBD2 as a possible D gene (5 bases). Germline V gene data show CDR1 as MDHEN and CDR2 as SYDVKM. CDR3 length: 16 residues. Trimming stripped 5 bases from V and 0 bases from J, with 15 bases between. CDR3 amino acids: CASSAPRGPSTDTQYF. The CDR3 nucleotides read TGTGCCAGCAGTGCCCCCCGCGGGCCTAGCACAGATACGCAGTATTTT.